This T cell receptor beta chain is drawn from a study of blood T cell repertoires in COVID-19 (dated by TCRdb to 2020 to 2021). Regarding the research as a whole: The collaborator samples originated in the United States, Italy and Spain and spanned the acute and convalescent phases of COVID-19. The prospective study material was composed of cDNA or gDNA derived from T cells, B-cell-depleted T cells, or PBMCs. Subjects who had been exposed to COVID-19, were actively infected with it, or had recovered from it provided the deeply sampled blood TCRbeta repertoires that made up the dataset. The repertoires were released in a freely available public database meant as a resource for research on the immune response to SARS-CoV-2. The samples were drawn from the first 160 participants of the ongoing ImmuneRACE study and from some 1,300 subjects provided by 6 global collaborators. The sample metadata nearly always contained a de-identified subject ID, COVID-19 status, age in years and sex. HLA class I and class II types, where available, came from metadata supplied by the sample provider rather than from assay-based typing.

A word on this clone: Its antigen is not yet known. Base qualities are missing; no much larger clone stands one base away. The sample contains more than one DNA sequence encoding this CDR3.

The junction carries 9 bases between V and J, which are trimmed by 1 base and 6 bases respectively. The CDR3 goes from the cysteine to the phenylalanine over 14 residues. Only the CDR3 portion is preserved as DNA: 42 bases, with reading frame beginning at the first base. In the germline V gene, CDR1 corresponds to SGHAT and CDR2 to FQNNGV. The investigation overall reported the following: The amount of clinical and demographic metadata varied by source and participant and was provided uncurated.

The immunoSEQ Assay, a bias-controlled multiplex PCR, was used to amplify TCRbeta CDR3 regions from genomic DNA. On the authors' methods: The number of nucleated cells in each sample was estimated from the amplification of reference gene primers within the assay. To quantify the absolute abundance of each unique TCRbeta CDR3 rearrangement, sequence reads were collapsed and filtered. For each sample, productive Simpson clonality was calculated by taking the square root of Simpson's diversity index across productive rearrangements. The table was pulled from immuneACCESS by TCRdb, which kept in-frame rearrangements only. Such tables lose some clones; where checked, under half of the loss comes from unresolved V genes, and the rest has no known cause. V and J calls and clone size are copied from that table; D and trimming were computed from the DNA. The sample has fewer than 350,000 clones on record, around 88% of them singletons. 6% to 7% of the sample rests with the top ten.

Participants in the prospective study were enrolled through a virtual design, were aged roughly 18 to 95 years, and lived in roughly 25 United States geographic areas. To assign participants to cohorts, the prospective study relied on clinical history that participants themselves reported in a screening survey and a study questionnaire. For ImmuneRACE Cohort 3, a participant was defined as recovered based on two consecutive negative NP/OP PCR tests, clearance by a healthcare professional, or resolution of symptoms. In the prospective study, mobile phlebotomists collected whole blood, serum and a nasopharyngeal or oropharyngeal swab from each participant. Participants in the prospective study had the option to provide additional blood draws and questionnaires over an approximately 2-month period. Before DNA extraction, prospective study blood samples were shipped either frozen or at room temperature.

The sequence was obtained from a woman aged 40 to 50 who had recovered from COVID-19. The chain uses TRBV11-2 and TRBJ2-2; a confident D gene designation cannot be given. The sequenced material came from PBMCs or T cells enriched from blood (not recorded which). This receptor carries the CDR3 CASSLGGVAGELFF. The nucleotide sequence reads TGTGCCAGCAGCTTAGGCGGAGTCGCCGGGGAGCTGTTTTTT.